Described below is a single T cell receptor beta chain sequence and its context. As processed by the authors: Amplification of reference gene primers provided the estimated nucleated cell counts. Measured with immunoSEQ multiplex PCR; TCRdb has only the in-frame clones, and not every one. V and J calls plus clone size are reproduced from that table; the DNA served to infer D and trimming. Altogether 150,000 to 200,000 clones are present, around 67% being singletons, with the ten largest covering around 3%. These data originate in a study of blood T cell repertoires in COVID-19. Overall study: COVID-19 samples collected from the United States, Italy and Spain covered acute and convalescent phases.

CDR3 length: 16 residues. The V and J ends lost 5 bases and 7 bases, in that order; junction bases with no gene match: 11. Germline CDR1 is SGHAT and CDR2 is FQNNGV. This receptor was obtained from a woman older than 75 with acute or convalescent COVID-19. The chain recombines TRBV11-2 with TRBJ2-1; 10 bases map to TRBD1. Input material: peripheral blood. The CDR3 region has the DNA TGTGCCAGCAGCCCTTCGACAGGGGGCGCGTGGAATGAGCAGTTCTTC. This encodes CASSPSTGGAWNEQFF.